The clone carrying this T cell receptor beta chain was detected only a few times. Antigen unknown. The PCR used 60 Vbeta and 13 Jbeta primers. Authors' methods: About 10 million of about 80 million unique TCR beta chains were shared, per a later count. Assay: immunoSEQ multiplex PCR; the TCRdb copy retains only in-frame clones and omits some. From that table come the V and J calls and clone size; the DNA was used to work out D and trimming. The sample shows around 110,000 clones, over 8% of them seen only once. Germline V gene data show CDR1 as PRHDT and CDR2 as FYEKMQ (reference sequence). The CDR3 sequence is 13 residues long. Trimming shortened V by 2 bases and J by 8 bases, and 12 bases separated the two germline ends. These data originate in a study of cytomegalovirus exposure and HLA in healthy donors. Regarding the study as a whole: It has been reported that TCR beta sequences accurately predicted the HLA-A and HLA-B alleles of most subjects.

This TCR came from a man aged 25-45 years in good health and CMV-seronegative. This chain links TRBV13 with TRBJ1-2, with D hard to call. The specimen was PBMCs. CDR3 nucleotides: TGTGCCAGCAGCTTACTGAGGGCTCAAGGCTACACCTTC. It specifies CASSLLRAQGYTF.